Presented here are 16 T cell receptor beta chains from one specimen sequenced in a study of long-term antiretroviral therapy in people with HIV. At survey level, the immunoSEQ assay was run in its v3.0 version. Clones were read by immunoSEQ multiplex PCR, and TCRdb kept only the in-frame ones, dropping some. The sample lists tens of thousands of clones, roughly 80% occurring once. The sequencing here drew on unsorted PBMCs, taken 1.9 years after starting antiretroviral therapy. The receptors derive from a man between 18 and 29 years old with HIV.

This chain links TRBV27 with TRBJ2-3; 10 bases align to TRBD2. Per the germline V gene, CDR1 is MNHEY and CDR2 is SMNVEV (reference sequence). The CDR3 length is 20 residues. J was trimmed by 5 bases and V by 3 bases; bases with no gene match: 20. The CDR3 bases are TGTGCCAGCAGTTTGGAACTGCCTTTTGCTACTAGCGGGGAGGGAGATACGCAGTATTTT. As protein: CASSLELPFATSGEGDTQYF.

The chain has TRBV7-2 and TRBJ1-2, with D hard to call. Germline assignment: CDR1 SGHTA and CDR2 FQGNSA. The CDR3 is 12 amino acids. V was shortened by 6 bases and J by 8 bases, with 13 bases between the two germline ends. The CDR3 spells CASSHYAGGYTF. Written as DNA, the CDR3 is TGTGCCAGCAGTCATTACGCTGGAGGCTACACCTTC.

This chain uses TRBV7-2 with TRBJ2-3; possibly TRBD1 for D (5 bases). Germline values: CDR1 SGHTA, CDR2 FQGNSA. With 2 bases removed from V and 5 bases from J, the gap between germline ends came to 11 bases. There are 14 residues in the CDR3. For the CDR3, the DNA is TGTGCCAGCAGCTTACAGGGTCCGCAAGATACGCAGTATTTT. This encodes CASSLQGPQDTQYF.

V and J are TRBV6-1 and TRBJ2-5; TRBD2 matches at 7 bases. V lost 2 bases and J lost 5; bases outside the gene matches: 5. The CDR3 sequence is 14 residues long. Looked up from germline, CDR1 is MNHNS and CDR2 is SASEGT. Written as DNA, the CDR3 is TGTGCCAGCAGTGAACAAACTAGCGCGGAGACCCAGTACTTC. This sequence encodes CASSEQTSAETQYF.

The J gene is TRBJ1-5, the V gene TRBV28; D gene unclear. Germline CDR1 reads MDHEN; CDR2 reads SYDVKM. The ends were cut back, 4 bases at V and 0 bases at J, with 1 base in the middle. The CDR3 has 12 residues. CDR3 amino acids: CASSYSNQPQHF. CDR3 nucleotide sequence: TGTGCCAGCAGTTATAGCAATCAGCCCCAGCATTTT.

The chain employs TRBV10-3 and TRBJ2-7, with D hard to call. Germline assignment: CDR1 ENHRY and CDR2 SYGVKD. The CDR3 has 14 amino acids. Trimming removed 0 bases at V and 5 bases at J, with 11 bases between. This CDR3 is CAISESSDRDEQYF. CDR3 coding DNA: TGTGCCATCAGTGAGTCCTCCGACCGAGACGAGCAGTACTTC.

This clone was seen once. The chain recombines TRBV5-1 with TRBJ1-6; D uncertain. Germline CDR1 is SGHRS and CDR2 is YFSETQ. There are 15 residues in the CDR3. Trimming removed 3 bases from V and 8 bases from J, with 15 bases in between. The CDR3: CASSSSPFVDSPLHF. The CDR3 nucleotides are TGCGCCAGCAGCTCTTCCCCGTTTGTAGATTCACCCCTCCACTTT.

The rearrangement uses TRBV4-1 and TRBJ2-1; possibly TRBD2 for D (6 bases). The germline CDR1 and CDR2 sequences are MGHRA and YSYEKL. This CDR3 region has 16 residues. Between the trimmed V and J ends, which lost 0 bases and 5 bases, there was a span of 14 bases. CDR3 nucleotide sequence: TGCGCCAGCAGCCAAGATTTGCGGGGCGGCGACAATGAGCAGTTCTTC. Amino acids: CASSQDLRGGDNEQFF.

V gene TRBV4-1 combines with J gene TRBJ1-4; TRBD1 matches at 9 bases. CDR3 length equals 17 residues. The V gene's germline CDR1 is MGHRA and CDR2 YSYEKL. V lost 3 bases, J lost 5 bases, and 10 bases stayed unmatched. Here the CDR3 DNA reads TGCGCCAGCAGCCAGGACCTCGGGACAGGGAAAAATGAAAAACTGTTTTTT. This codes for CASSQDLGTGKNEKLFF.

Note on this clone: Additional DNA sequences in this sample encode the identical CDR3. The chain carries TRBV9 and TRBJ2-3; 7 bases are shared with TRBD2. This CDR3 region has 15 residues. With V trimmed by 0 bases and J by 0 bases, 1 base remained unmatched. Germline CDR1 is SGDLS and CDR2 is YYNGEE. The CDR3 nucleotides are TGTGCCAGCAGCGTAGCACTAGCGAGCACAGATACGCAGTATTTT. This gives the protein CASSVALASTDTQYF. The whole variable domain, remainder taken from reference TRBV9 and TRBJ2-3, is DSGVTQTPKHLITATGQRVTLRCSPRSGDLSVYWYQQSLDQGLQFLIQYYNGEERAKGNILERFSAQQFPDLHSELNLSSLELGDSALYFCASSVALASTDTQYFGPGTRLTVL.

The V call is TRBV6-5, the J call TRBJ2-1, with 7 bases aligning to TRBD2. Germline trimming cut 6 bases from V and 4 bases from J; bases unmatched to any gene: 9. The CDR3 has 15 amino acids. Germline assignment: CDR1 MNHEY and CDR2 SVGAGI. The CDR3 spells CASSQVAGVYNEQFF. CDR3 sequence (DNA): TGTGCCAGCAGCCAGGTTGCGGGGGTTTACAATGAGCAGTTCTTC.

The chain carries TRBV7-3 and TRBJ1-1, with D possibly being TRBD1 (6 bases). V was pared by 0 bases and J by 8 bases, with 16 bases between. The CDR3 contains 15 residues. The germline V gene has CDR1 SGHTA and CDR2 FQGTGA. The CDR3 is CASSLTPQGRGEAFF. CDR3 sequence (DNA): TGTGCCAGCAGCTTAACGCCCCAGGGAAGGGGGGAAGCTTTCTTT.

The J gene is TRBJ2-1, the V gene TRBV4-1; perhaps TRBD1 as D (6 bases). The CDR3 loop spans 15 amino acids. The germline V gene encodes CDR1 MGHRA and CDR2 YSYEKL. Trimming shortened V by 5 bases and J by 6 bases, and 17 bases separated the two germline ends. The CDR3 coding sequence is TGCGCCAGCAGCTACAGGGATTTGAGGGGCAATGAGCAGTTCTTC. This sequence encodes CASSYRDLRGNEQFF.

V usage is TRBV28 and J usage is TRBJ2-7, with 7 bases that match TRBD1. Germline-derived CDR1 and CDR2 are MDHEN and SYDVKM. This CDR3 is built from 13 residues. The ends lost 5 bases at V and 5 bases at J; junction bases unmatched: 6. CDR3: CASSLATGDEQYV. The CDR3 coding sequence is TGTGCCAGCAGTCTGGCCACAGGGGACGAGCAGTACGTC.

V and J are TRBV9 and TRBJ2-1; a weak D match, TRBD2 (5 bases). The V end was cut by 2 bases, the J end by 6 bases, with 15 bases between. The CDR3 contains 15 residues. Germline values: CDR1 SGDLS, CDR2 YYNGEE. This CDR3 is CASSVGGSPGNEQFF. CDR3 DNA: TGTGCCAGCAGCGTTGGCGGGTCCCCTGGCAATGAGCAGTTCTTC.

The gene calls are TRBV5-1 and TRBJ2-5; possibly TRBD2 for D (6 bases). Germline assignment: CDR1 SGHRS and CDR2 YFSETQ. V was clipped by 4 bases and J by 5 bases, with 12 bases between them. This CDR3 has 13 amino acids. The CDR3 here is CASSPSGDETQYF. In DNA form, the CDR3 reads TGCGCCAGCAGCCCCTCGGGAGACGAGACCCAGTACTTC.